This is a list of T cell receptor beta chains from one sample in a study of blood T cells in healthy people across ages. TCRdb re-called the 5' RACE reads through MiXCR, storing one row per CDR3 protein. Altogether about 780,000 distinct CDR3 sequences are present, about 46% being singletons, with the ten largest covering 15% to 20%. Material for sequencing was blood. All receptors derive from a man at least 80 years old in good health. The CDR3 runs from the conserved cysteine through the conserved F or W. D genes are given only for firm matches. Not all rows give a size; the values are once, few, many and, for expanded clones, a class.

many,NA,TRBV20-1,TRBJ2-3,CSADGPGVHTDTQYF,TGCAGTGCCGACGGACCGGGGGTGCACACAGATACGCAGTATTTT
few,NA,TRBV28,TRBJ2-7,CASSVSGTGYEQYF,TGTGCCAGCAGTGTATCCGGGACGGGCTACGAGCAGTACTTC
many,TRBD1,TRBV12-3/TRBV12-4,TRBJ2-1,CASSPRGPSEQFF,TGTGCCAGCAGTCCAAGGGGGCCCAGTGAGCAGTTCTTC
few,NA,TRBV20-1,TRBJ2-5,CSARDPDGQETQYF,TGCAGTGCTAGAGATCCGGACGGCCAAGAGACCCAGTACTTC
NA,NA,TRBV7-3,TRBJ2-5,CASSNDAETQYF,TGTGCCAGCAGCAATGATGCAGAGACCCAGTACTTC
many,TRBD2,TRBV20-1,TRBJ2-5,CSAQSGLAGGSLQETQYF,TGCAGTGCCCAATCGGGACTAGCGGGAGGGAGTCTCCAAGAGACCCAGTACTTC
NA,NA,TRBV21-1,TRBJ2-7,CASSKVSSWPAEQYF,TGTGCCAGCAGCAAAGTGAGTAGCTGGCCCGCCGAGCAGTACTTC
NA,NA,TRBV20-1,TRBJ2-1,CSVKRNEQFF,TGCAGTGTAAAGAGAAATGAGCAGTTCTTC
NA,TRBD2,TRBV12-3/TRBV12-4,TRBJ2-7,CASSRLPRGGQYF,TGTGCCAGCAGCCGTCTCCCCCGGGGGGGTCAGTACTTC
NA,TRBD1,TRBV10-3,TRBJ2-3,CAISDSTGGDTQYF,TGTGCCATCAGTGATTCGACAGGGGGGGATACGCAGTATTTT
few,NA,TRBV29-1,TRBJ2-3,CSVEGEASTDTQYF,TGCAGCGTTGAAGGGGAGGCAAGCACAGATACGCAGTATTTT
NA,NA,TRBV6-2/TRBV6-3,TRBJ2-1,CASSYAGYYNEQFF,TGTGCCAGCAGTTACGCGGGGTACTACAATGAGCAGTTCTTC
NA,NA,TRBV9,TRBJ2-1,CASNVVLAESNEQFF,TGTGCCAGCAACGTAGTGCTAGCAGAGTCCAATGAGCAGTTCTTC
NA,NA,TRBV28,TRBJ2-4,CASSLLGGTDKNIQYF,TGTGCCAGCAGTTTGCTGGGGGGGACAGATAAAAACATTCAGTACTTC